What follows are 8 T cell receptor beta chains derived from one specimen sequenced in a study of T cell responses to AZD1222 COVID-19 vaccine. The assay was immunoSEQ multiplex PCR, and TCRdb's table has in-frame clones only and misses some. Counted here are roughly 110,000 clones, 85% to 90% occurring once; the ten biggest clones make up around 5.1%. Sequenced here: peripheral blood, sampled on day 0 of AZD1222 vaccination. Receptor source: an adult in good health.

V usage is TRBV29-1 and J usage is TRBJ2-2, with D perhaps TRBD1 (5 bases). Germline CDR1 SQVTM, CDR2 ANQGSEA. Trimming shortened V by 5 bases and J by 4 bases, and 14 bases separated the two germline ends. CDR3 length equals 14 residues. CDR3 region: CSVLDIKGTGELFF. The DNA of the CDR3 is TGCAGCGTTTTGGACATAAAGGGCACCGGGGAGCTGTTTTTT.

This chain links TRBV6-2 or TRBV6-3 with TRBJ1-1; D is ambiguous. Germline CDR1 is MNHEY and CDR2 is SVGEGT. The CDR3 length is 14 residues. V shed 6 bases and J shed 2 bases, with 13 bases lying between them. The CDR3 here is CASSLGGTNTEAFF. CDR3 DNA sequence: TGTGCCAGCAGCCTGGGAGGCACCAACACTGAAGCTTTCTTT.

The gene calls are TRBV9 and TRBJ2-3, with a tentative D call TRBD1 (5 bases). Looked up from germline, CDR1 is SGDLS and CDR2 is YYNGEE. Trimming took off 0 bases at V and 5 bases at J, with 16 bases between the two ends. CDR3 length equals 16 residues. Written as DNA, the CDR3 is TGTGCCAGCAGCGTAGGGAGTAGCAGGGCGAGAGATACGCAGTATTTT. Amino acid sequence: CASSVGSSRARDTQYF.

This clone was detected a few times. The chain couples TRBV7-2 to TRBJ1-1; perhaps TRBD1 as D (5 bases). V was clipped by 2 bases and J by 11 bases, with 12 bases between them. Germline V gene sequence: CDR1 SGHTA, CDR2 FQGNSA. This CDR3 comprises 12 residues. Here the CDR3 reads CASSLSGGTAFF. CDR3 sequence (DNA): TGTGCCAGCAGCTTAAGTGGAGGGACGGCTTTCTTT.

V usage is TRBV27 and J usage is TRBJ1-2; 9 bases are shared with TRBD1. Germline-derived CDR1 and CDR2 are MNHEY and SMNVEV (reference sequence). The length of the CDR3 is 12 residues. Unmatched junction bases numbered 3, after V lost 7 bases and J lost 6 bases. The CDR3 DNA is TGTGCCAGCATAGGACAGGGGAATGGCTACACCTTC. It is translated as CASIGQGNGYTF.

The chain uses TRBV4-2 and TRBJ2-2, with TRBD2 as a possible D gene (7 bases). This CDR3 region has 16 residues. V was cut by 0 bases and J by 4 bases, with 12 bases left in between. Per germline, CDR1 LGHNA and CDR2 YNFKEQ. CDR3 coding DNA: TGTGCCAGCAGCCAAGATCGGGGGGCGGGCACCGGGGAGCTGTTTTTT. This translates into CASSQDRGAGTGELFF.

V is TRBV11-3 and J is TRBJ2-1, with 8 bases lining up with TRBD2. Germline V gene lookup returns CDR1 SGHNT and CDR2 YENEEA. The V and J ends lost 3 bases and 5 bases, in that order; junction bases with no gene match: 6. The CDR3 has 15 residues. CDR3 region: CASSLSGGGNNEQFF. In nucleotides, the CDR3 is TGTGCCAGCAGCTTGAGCGGGGGAGGGAACAATGAGCAGTTCTTC.

Here the CDR3 reads CASSLADYGYTF. Here the CDR3 DNA reads TGTGCCAGCAGTTTGGCGGACTATGGCTACACCTTC. The chain combines TRBV28 with TRBJ1-2; unclear D gene. This CDR3 is built from 12 residues. Germline-derived CDR1 and CDR2 are MDHEN and SYDVKM. The V gene lost 3 bases and the J gene lost 3 bases, with 5 bases spanning the gap.